The clone carrying this T cell receptor (beta chain) was recorded only once. Its target is unknown. Other DNA sequences in this sample translate to the same CDR3. This entry is derived from a study of cytomegalovirus exposure and HLA in healthy donors. Study-wide points: The authors later linked a missense DCLRE1C variant to TCR beta V- and J-gene trimming.

The PCR employed 60 Vbeta primers together with 13 Jbeta primers. Here immunoSEQ multiplex PCR was the method, and the copy in TCRdb shows in-frame clones only, minus some. The sample includes some 130,000 clones, around four fifths of them seen just once. The sequence was collected from a man aged 30 to 45 in good health. The sequencing input was PBMCs.

The CDR3 reads CASGQGALVEAFF. The CDR3 nucleotides are TGTGCCAGCGGACAGGGGGCTTTGGTTGAAGCTTTCTTT. This chain links TRBV6-6 with TRBJ1-1; the match to TRBD1 covers 11 bases. Germline V lookup: CDR1 MNHNY, CDR2 SVGAGI (reference sequence). The CDR3 is 13 amino acids. The trim removed 8 bases at V and 7 bases at J, leaving 6 bases unmatched.